This T cell receptor (beta chain) was profiled in a study of T cell repertoires in cytomegalovirus infection. Regarding this clonotype: Its cognate antigen is unknown.

MiXCR, applied by TCRdb to the reads, yields one record per CDR3 protein. The sample consists of approximately 170,000 distinct CDR3 sequences, over 15% of them appearing once. The CDR3 has 13 amino acids. J gave up 7 bases and V 5 bases, and 5 bases lay outside the gene matches. CDR1 LGHNA and CDR2 YSLEER come from the germline V gene. Study observations and caveats: Ex vivo responses were dominated by HLA-C-restricted CMV-specific TCR beta clonotypes.

The specimen sequenced was CD8+ T cells from PBMCs. The chain links TRBV4-3 to TRBJ2-1; TRBD1 matches at 7 bases. This TCR derives from a human donor in good health (CMV status not recorded). Some clones in this sample may be carry-over from other donors' samples. CDR3 in amino acids: CASSGRGPNEQFF. The CDR3 region has the DNA TGCGCCAGCAGCGGAAGGGGGCCGAATGAGCAGTTCTTC.